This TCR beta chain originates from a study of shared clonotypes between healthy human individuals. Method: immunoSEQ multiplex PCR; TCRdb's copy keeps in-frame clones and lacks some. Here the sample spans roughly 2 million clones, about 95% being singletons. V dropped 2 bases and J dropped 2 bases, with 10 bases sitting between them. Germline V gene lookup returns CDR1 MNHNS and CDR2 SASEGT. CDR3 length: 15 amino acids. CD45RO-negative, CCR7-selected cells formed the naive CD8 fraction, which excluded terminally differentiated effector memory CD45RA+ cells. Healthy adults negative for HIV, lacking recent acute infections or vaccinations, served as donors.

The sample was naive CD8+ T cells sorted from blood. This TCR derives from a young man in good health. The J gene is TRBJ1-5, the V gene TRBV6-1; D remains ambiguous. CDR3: CASSENWAGNQPQHF. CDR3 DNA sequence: TGTGCCAGCAGTGAAAATTGGGCGGGCAATCAGCCCCAGCATTTT.